One sample yielded the 30 T cell receptor gamma chains listed below, sequenced in a study of human gamma delta and Vdelta1 T cells. TCRdb re-called clones from the PCR reads using CATT. The data contain over 4,000 gamma-chain clones, 25% to 35% of them singletons. For these TCRs, the target antigens are not known. Sequencing was carried out using Vdelta1 gamma-delta T cells from blood grown in culture (DOT cells). The receptors shown here come from a human donor in good health.

The J gene is TRGJ1 or TRGJ2, the V gene TRGV3. Losses at the gene ends were 0 bases for V and 4 bases for J; bases not matched to a gene: 6. Germline CDR1 and CDR2: VTNTFY and YDVSTARD (reference sequence). The length of the CDR3 is 14 residues. In nucleotides, the CDR3 is TGTGCCACCTGGGACAGGCAAAGGTATTATAAGAAACTCTTT. Translated: CATWDRQRYYKKLF.

This clone was picked up one time. The V and J genes are TRGV4 and TRGJP2. V gave up 2 bases and J gave up 0 bases; unmatched junction bases: 6. CDR1 and CDR2 from the germline V gene are EGSTGY and YDSYTSSV. This CDR3 contains 16 residues. The CDR3 sequence: CATWDDAYSSDWIKTF. Here the CDR3 DNA reads TGTGCCACCTGGGATGATGCGTATAGTAGTGATTGGATCAAGACGTTT.

The V call is TRGV3, the J call TRGJP2. Trimming cost V 3 bases and J 2 bases; bases outside gene matches: 3. Germline CDR1 VTNTFY, CDR2 YDVSTARD (reference sequence). The CDR3 is 14 amino acids. CDR3: CATWDPSSDWIKTF. The CDR3 nucleotides are TGTGCCACCTGGGACCCCAGTAGTGATTGGATCAAGACGTTT.

This chain links TRGV2 with TRGJP2. The CDR3 consists of 11 residues. Germline assignment: CDR1 EGSNGY and CDR2 YDSYNSKV. V shed 10 bases and J 4 bases; nucleotides not matched to a gene: 3. This CDR3 is CATDSDWIKTF. In nucleotides, the CDR3 is TGTGCCACTGATAGTGATTGGATCAAGACGTTT.

This chain links TRGV4 with TRGJ1 or TRGJ2. This CDR3 region has 13 residues. V was pared by 5 bases and J by 8 bases, with 12 bases of the junction left unmatched. Germline values: CDR1 EGSTGY, CDR2 YDSYTSSV. The DNA of the CDR3 is TGTGCCACCTGGGTCACGACCCGAGATAAGAAACTCTTT. Translated, it gives CATWVTTRDKKLF.

On this clone: A much more abundant neighbour one base away suggests this may be a read error. V gene TRGV5 combines with J gene TRGJ1 or TRGJ2. CDR1 and CDR2 (germline): VINAFY, YDVSNSKD. The CDR3 spans 14 residues. The trim removed 3 bases at V and 0 bases at J, leaving 5 bases unmatched. The CDR3 region has the DNA TGTGCCACCTGGGACGTCCCGAATTATTATAAGAAACTCTTT. It yields the protein CATWDVPNYYKKLF.

V is TRGV5 and J is TRGJP2. V was clipped by 3 bases and J by 3 bases; unmatched bases: 10. This CDR3 region has 16 residues. CDR1 is VINAFY, CDR2 YDVSNSKD, per germline. In nucleotides, the CDR3 is TGTGCCACCTGGGACGGCCTGGGGGGTAGTGATTGGATCAAGACGTTT. Translated, it gives CATWDGLGGSDWIKTF.

Points on this clone: Distinct nucleotide sequences in the sample also encode this CDR3. The chain employs TRGV8 and TRGJ1 or TRGJ2. The CDR3 length is 12 residues. Germline CDR1 VENAVY, CDR2 YDSYNSRV. The V segment lost 2 bases and the J segment 7 bases; nucleotides outside the gene matches: 5. CDR3 residues: CATWDKGYKKLF. In nucleotides, the CDR3 is TGTGCCACCTGGGATAAGGGCTATAAGAAACTCTTT.

The chain is built from TRGV3 and TRGJ1 or TRGJ2. V lost 6 bases to trimming and J lost 2 bases; unmatched junction nucleotides: 7. The CDR3 is 13 residues long. Germline CDR1 and CDR2: VTNTFY and YDVSTARD (reference sequence). CDR3 protein: CATWPGDYYKKLF. The CDR3, as DNA: TGTGCCACCTGGCCCGGGGATTATTATAAGAAACTCTTT.

This clone was seen a few times. The V call is TRGV4, the J call TRGJ1 or TRGJ2. The CDR3 is made up of 11 amino acids. Unmatched junction bases numbered 8, after V lost 4 bases and J lost 11 bases. CDR1 and CDR2 from the germline V gene are EGSTGY and YDSYTSSV. The CDR3 bases are TGTGCCACCTGGGACGGGAAGGAGAAACTCTTT. The encoded protein is CATWDGKEKLF.

The chain carries TRGV2 and TRGJ1 or TRGJ2. Per germline, CDR1 EGSNGY and CDR2 YDSYNSKV. This CDR3 has 16 amino acids. V dropped 1 base and J dropped 1; count of bases not matched to a gene: 10. The CDR3 region is CATWDGSRTNYYKKLF. In DNA, the CDR3 is TGTGCCACCTGGGACGGCTCCAGGACTAATTATTATAAGAAACTCTTT.

Comments on this clone: Other DNA sequences in the sample encode the same CDR3. J is TRGJ1 or TRGJ2 and V is TRGV2. The germline gives CDR1 EGSNGY, CDR2 YDSYNSKV. V was pared by 0 bases and J by 7 bases, with 3 bases of the junction left unmatched. CDR3 size: 12 residues. CDR3 amino acids: CATWDGHYKKLF. CDR3 in DNA: TGTGCCACCTGGGACGGGCACTATAAGAAACTCTTT.

This clone was recorded a few times. The chain carries TRGV2 and TRGJ1 or TRGJ2. The germline V gene has CDR1 EGSNGY and CDR2 YDSYNSKV. V lost 3 bases and J lost 3; bases outside the gene matches: 8. This CDR3 has 14 amino acids. This CDR3 is CATWDTGIYYKKLF. The CDR3 DNA reads TGTGCCACCTGGGACACGGGAATTTATTATAAGAAACTCTTT.

The chain has TRGV2 and TRGJ1 or TRGJ2. V lost 0 bases and J lost 0; bases outside the gene matches: 5. Germline CDR1 EGSNGY, CDR2 YDSYNSKV. The CDR3 runs 15 residues. The CDR3 sequence is CATWDGPANYYKKLF. The CDR3 DNA follows: TGTGCCACCTGGGACGGGCCAGCGAATTATTATAAGAAACTCTTT.

As regards this clone: This could be a read error, since a much larger clone is one nucleotide away. Other DNA sequences of this sample code for an identical CDR3. This chain joins TRGV5 and TRGJ1 or TRGJ2. The length of the CDR3 is 13 residues. The trim removed 0 bases at V and 7 bases at J, leaving 6 bases unmatched. The V gene's germline CDR1 is VINAFY and CDR2 YDVSNSKD. The DNA of the CDR3 is TGTGCCACCTGGGACAGGCCGCGGTATAAGAAACTCTTT. It translates to CATWDRPRYKKLF.

A note on this clone: This may arise from a read error, as a much more abundant clone is one base away. The chain employs TRGV4 and TRGJP2. This CDR3 contains 13 residues. Per the germline V gene, CDR1 is EGSTGY and CDR2 is YDSYTSSV. CDR3 protein: CATWDSSNWIKTF. CDR3 nucleotide sequence: TGTGCCACCTGGGACAGTAGTAATTGGATCAAGACGTTT.

With respect to this clone: It may be a read error: a sequence one base away is much more abundant. V usage is TRGV10 and J usage is TRGJP2. TRGV10 is marked as an open reading frame, function uncertain. There are 13 residues in the CDR3. CDR3 region: CAAWDRSDWIKTF. The CDR3 coding sequence is TGTGCTGCGTGGGATAGAAGTGATTGGATCAAGACGTTT.

The chain is built from TRGV2 and TRGJP2. The CDR3 length is 13 residues. Germline CDR1 is EGSNGY and CDR2 is YDSYNSKV. The V and J ends lost 6 bases and 5 bases, in that order; junction bases with no gene match: 6. CDR3 in amino acids: CATWKASDWIKTF. Here the CDR3 DNA reads TGTGCCACCTGGAAAGCGAGTGATTGGATCAAGACGTTT.

The V and J genes are TRGV2 and TRGJ1 or TRGJ2. The V gene end was trimmed by 3 bases and the J gene end by 6 bases; junction bases not matched to a gene: 2. The CDR3 loop spans 11 amino acids. Germline-derived CDR1 and CDR2 are EGSNGY and YDSYNSKV. CDR3 in amino acids: CATWDPYKKLF. CDR3 in DNA: TGTGCCACCTGGGACCCTTATAAGAAACTCTTT.

This clone was detected only a few times. The chain links TRGV3 to TRGJ1 or TRGJ2. The V gene end was trimmed by 3 bases and the J gene end by 8 bases; junction bases not matched to a gene: 1. The CDR3 is 10 amino acids. Germline lookup yields CDR1 VTNTFY and CDR2 YDVSTARD (reference sequence). The CDR3 spells CATWDHKKLF. CDR3 DNA sequence: TGTGCCACCTGGGACCATAAGAAACTCTTT.

The genes are TRGV4 and TRGJP2. Germline CDR1 and CDR2: EGSTGY and YDSYTSSV. J was trimmed by 8 bases and V by 6 bases; bases with no gene match: 9. The CDR3 has 13 amino acids. The CDR3 is CATWLFCDWIKTF. As DNA, the CDR3 is TGTGCCACCTGGCTCTTTTGCGATTGGATCAAGACGTTT.

This clone has just a few counts. The rearrangement uses TRGV2 and TRGJ1 or TRGJ2. The germline gives CDR1 EGSNGY, CDR2 YDSYNSKV. The ends lost 1 base at V and 1 base at J; junction bases unmatched: 7. The CDR3 has 15 residues. CDR3 amino acids: CATWDGRSNYYKKLF. The DNA for the CDR3 is TGTGCCACCTGGGACGGACGATCAAATTATTATAAGAAACTCTTT.

This chain joins TRGV4 and TRGJ1 or TRGJ2. Germline values: CDR1 EGSTGY, CDR2 YDSYTSSV. The length of the CDR3 is 13 residues. V was pared by 4 bases and J by 8 bases, with 11 bases of the junction left unmatched. The CDR3 is CATWDGLVDKKLF. DNA of the CDR3: TGTGCCACCTGGGACGGGCTAGTCGATAAGAAACTCTTT.

This clone has only a few counts. V is TRGV5 and J is TRGJ1 or TRGJ2. CDR3 length: 15 residues. CDR1 VINAFY and CDR2 YDVSNSKD come from the germline V gene. V trimming: 0 bases; J trimming: 1 base; junction bases outside the gene matches: 6. CDR3 region: CATWDRPENYYKKLF. CDR3 DNA sequence: TGTGCCACCTGGGACAGGCCGGAAAATTATTATAAGAAACTCTTT.

This clone was counted only a few times. V and J are TRGV5 and TRGJ1 or TRGJ2. The V gene end was trimmed by 3 bases and the J gene end by 3 bases; junction bases not matched to a gene: 5. Per germline, CDR1 VINAFY and CDR2 YDVSNSKD. The CDR3 has 13 residues. The CDR3 DNA sequence: TGTGCCACCTGGGACCCCGCTTATTATAAGAAACTCTTT. Translating it yields CATWDPAYYKKLF.

This clone was observed a few times. This sequence joins TRGV5 and TRGJ1 or TRGJ2. Germline loops: CDR1 VINAFY, CDR2 YDVSNSKD. V was pared by 3 bases and J by 3 bases, with 5 bases of the junction left unmatched. This CDR3 has 13 amino acids. The CDR3 sequence: CATWDGCYYKKLF. The CDR3 coding sequence is TGTGCCACCTGGGACGGGTGTTATTATAAGAAACTCTTT.

This clone appeared a few times. The genes are TRGV10 and TRGJP1. TRGV10 is designated an ORF whose function remains uncertain. CDR3 length: 14 amino acids. The V and J ends lost 8 bases and 0 bases, in that order; junction bases with no gene match: 4. The CDR3 region has the DNA TGTGCTGCGTGGGTATATACCACTGGTTGGTTCAAGATATTT. Translating gives CAAWVYTTGWFKIF.

The V call is TRGV3, the J call TRGJ1 or TRGJ2. The CDR3 has 12 amino acids. The V segment lost 3 bases and the J segment 11 bases; nucleotides outside the gene matches: 10. The germline V gene has CDR1 VTNTFY and CDR2 YDVSTARD (reference sequence). CDR3 in DNA: TGTGCCACCTGGGACGACGTTTCTCAGAAACTCTTT. It yields the protein CATWDDVSQKLF.

This clone is medium-sized within its sample. This sequence joins TRGV9 and TRGJ1 or TRGJ2. In germline, CDR1 is GITISATS, CDR2 ISYDGTV (reference sequence). V lost 0 bases and J lost 4; bases outside the gene matches: 6. This CDR3 spans 14 amino acids. CDR3 region: CALWEVPRYYKKLF. CDR3 DNA sequence: TGTGCCTTGTGGGAGGTGCCTCGGTATTATAAGAAACTCTTT.

This clone was recorded a few times. The chain recombines TRGV4 with TRGJ1 or TRGJ2. V gave up 4 bases and J gave up 3 bases; unmatched junction bases: 3. Germline loops: CDR1 EGSTGY, CDR2 YDSYTSSV. The CDR3 is 12 amino acids. Written as DNA, the CDR3 is TGTGCCACCTGGGAGGTTTATTATAAGAAACTCTTT. Translation: CATWEVYYKKLF.